This T cell receptor beta chain was profiled in a study of cytomegalovirus exposure and HLA in healthy donors. A remark on this clone: Antigen specificity is unknown.

The PCR contained 60 Vbeta and 13 Jbeta primers. Sequencing used immunoSEQ multiplex PCR; TCRdb keeps in-frame clones, though not all of them. Of about 160,000 clones in the sample, about three quarters were seen once. V lost 0 bases, J lost 3 bases, and 5 bases lay in between. The CDR3 is 13 residues long. Germline values: CDR1 LGHNA, CDR2 YSLEER. Study-wide points: In a later analysis, HLA-C alleles had the fewest associated TCRs, DRB1 alleles the most.

The specimen was PBMCs. The source of this sequence is a woman aged 45-65 years in good health and CMV-seropositive. The rearrangement uses TRBV4-3 and TRBJ1-1; no reliable D call. CDR3 nucleotide sequence: TGCGCCAGCAGCCAAGATCGGGACACTGAAGCTTTCTTT. The encoded protein is CASSQDRDTEAFF.